The 9 T cell receptor beta chains below were found in one sample sequenced in a study of T cell repertoires in ileal Crohn's disease (dated by TCRdb to between 2019 and 2020). The library relied on the immunoSEQ multiplex PCR assay. TCRdb retrieved this table from immuneACCESS and kept in-frame rearrangements only. Not all clones are present; in checked studies, unresolved V genes account for under half, and no reason is known for the remainder. In all, the sample holds 15,000 to 20,000 clones, and about 93% of those were seen once. The top ten constitute less than 4% of the sample. What was sequenced was ileal tissue. The receptors derive from an adult with Crohn's disease.

The gene calls are TRBV19 and TRBJ1-1; 8 positions match TRBD1. V was pared by 1 base and J by 2 bases, with 6 bases of the junction left unmatched. The CDR3 sequence is 16 residues long. Germline CDR1 LNHDA, CDR2 SQIVND (reference sequence). CDR3 sequence reads: CASSIASGQVNTEAFF. Here the CDR3 DNA reads TGTGCCAGTAGTATAGCTTCGGGACAGGTTAACACTGAAGCTTTCTTT. The full variable domain, rest sourced from reference TRBV19 and TRBJ1-1, is DGGITQSPKYLFRKEGQNVTLSCEQNLNHDAMYWYRQDPGQGLRLIYYSQIVNDFQKGDIAEGYSVSREKKESFPLTVTSAQKNPTAFYLCASSIASGQVNTEAFFGQGTRLTVV.

The genes are TRBV18 and TRBJ2-7; D is possibly TRBD1 (5 bases). The CDR3 runs 16 residues. Trimming took off 3 bases at V and 4 bases at J, with 19 bases between the two ends. CDR1 KGHSH and CDR2 LQKENI come from the germline V gene. CDR3 in DNA: TGTGCCAGCTCACCGCCCCGTGGTCAGGGCCTATACGAGCAGTACTTC. Translating it yields CASSPPRGQGLYEQYF.

This chain connects TRBV27 to TRBJ1-5, with TRBD1 matching 7 bases. The CDR3 extends over 13 amino acids. Germline CDR1 is MNHEY and CDR2 is SMNVEV (reference sequence). V lost 4 bases to trimming and J lost 8 bases; unmatched junction nucleotides: 5. The CDR3 DNA reads TGTGCCAGCAGTTGGGACAGTGGAAAGCCCCAGCATTTT. As protein: CASSWDSGKPQHF.

The V and J genes are TRBV19 and TRBJ1-2, with TRBD1 matching 7 bases. Trimming cost V 5 bases and J 5 bases; bases outside gene matches: 11. The germline gives CDR1 LNHDA, CDR2 SQIVND (reference sequence). This CDR3 region has 15 residues. The CDR3 sequence: CASSPQGGQLYGYTF. The CDR3, as DNA: TGTGCCAGTAGTCCCCAGGGGGGCCAACTATATGGCTACACCTTC.

The chain couples TRBV27 to TRBJ2-7; tentatively, D is TRBD1 (6 bases). Trimming removed 2 bases at V and 6 bases at J, with 20 bases between. In germline, CDR1 is MNHEY, CDR2 SMNVEV (reference sequence). The length of the CDR3 is 16 residues. This chain's CDR3 is CASSLRRGLGVPEQYF. The DNA for the CDR3 is TGTGCCAGCAGTTTACGCAGGGGCCTAGGGGTTCCCGAGCAGTACTTC.

The V gene is TRBV9, the J gene TRBJ2-1; D uncertain. This CDR3 region has 12 residues. V was trimmed by 0 bases and J by 7 bases, leaving 5 bases between them. Germline V gene lookup returns CDR1 SGDLS and CDR2 YYNGEE. The CDR3 is CASSVGQNEQFF. Here the CDR3 DNA reads TGTGCCAGCAGCGTAGGTCAGAATGAGCAGTTCTTC.

The V call is TRBV5-1, the J call TRBJ1-1; D gene uncertain. V dropped 0 bases and J dropped 1 base, with 4 bases sitting between them. This CDR3 contains 13 residues. Germline V gene sequence: CDR1 SGHRS, CDR2 YFSETQ. Here the CDR3 reads CASSLGGNTEAFF. The CDR3 region has the DNA TGCGCCAGCAGCTTGGGAGGGAACACTGAAGCTTTCTTT.

This chain links TRBV2 with TRBJ2-1; tentative D call: TRBD1 (6 bases). V gave up 7 bases and J gave up 4 bases, with 23 bases separating them. This CDR3 spans 17 amino acids. Germline values: CDR1 SNHLY, CDR2 FYNNEI. The CDR3 loop reads CASITGLGGLIYNEQFF. The CDR3 DNA is TGTGCCAGCATAACAGGCTTAGGGGGTCTTATTTACAATGAGCAGTTCTTC.

This rearrangement joins TRBV2 to TRBJ2-5; D is undetermined. Germline assignment: CDR1 SNHLY and CDR2 FYNNEI. This CDR3 contains 14 residues. Trimming stripped 3 bases from V and 0 bases from J, with 8 bases between. CDR3 in amino acids: CASSENRDQETQYF. DNA for the CDR3: TGTGCCAGCAGTGAGAACCGGGACCAAGAGACCCAGTACTTC.